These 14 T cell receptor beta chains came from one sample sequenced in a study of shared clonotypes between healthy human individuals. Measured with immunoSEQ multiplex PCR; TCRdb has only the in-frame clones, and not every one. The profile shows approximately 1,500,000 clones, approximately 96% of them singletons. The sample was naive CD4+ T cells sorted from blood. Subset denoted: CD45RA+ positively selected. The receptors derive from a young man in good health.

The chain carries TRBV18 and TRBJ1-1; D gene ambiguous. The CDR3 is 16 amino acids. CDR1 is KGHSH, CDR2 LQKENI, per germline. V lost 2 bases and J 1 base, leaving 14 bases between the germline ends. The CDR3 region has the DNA TGTGCCAGCTCACCATCGACGGGAAGGGCGAACACTGAAGCTTTCTTT. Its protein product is CASSPSTGRANTEAFF.

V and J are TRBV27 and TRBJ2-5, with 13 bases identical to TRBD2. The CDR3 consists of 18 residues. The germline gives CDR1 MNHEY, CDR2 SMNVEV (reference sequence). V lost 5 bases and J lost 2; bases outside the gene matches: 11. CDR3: CASSPSGLAGARQETQYF. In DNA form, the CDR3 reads TGTGCCAGCAGTCCTTCCGGACTAGCGGGAGCCCGGCAAGAGACCCAGTACTTC.

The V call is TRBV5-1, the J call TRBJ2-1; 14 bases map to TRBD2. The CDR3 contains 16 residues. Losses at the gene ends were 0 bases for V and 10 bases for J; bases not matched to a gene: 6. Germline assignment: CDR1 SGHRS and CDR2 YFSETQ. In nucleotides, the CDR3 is TGCGCCAGCAGCTTGGGGACTAGCGGGAGGACGAGGGAGCAGTTCTTC. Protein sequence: CASSLGTSGRTREQFF.

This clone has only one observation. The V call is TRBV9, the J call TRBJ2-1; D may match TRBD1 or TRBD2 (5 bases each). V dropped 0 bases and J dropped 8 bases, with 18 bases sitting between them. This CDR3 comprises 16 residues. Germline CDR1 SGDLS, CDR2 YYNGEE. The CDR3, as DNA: TGTGCCAGCAGCGTAGCCGTGGGGTCAGGGAGCGATGAGCAGTTCTTC. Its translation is CASSVAVGSGSDEQFF.

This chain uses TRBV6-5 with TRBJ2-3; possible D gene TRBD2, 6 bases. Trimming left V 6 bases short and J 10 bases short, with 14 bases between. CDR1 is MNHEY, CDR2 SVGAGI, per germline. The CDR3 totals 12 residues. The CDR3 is CASRARLGAQYF. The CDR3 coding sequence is TGTGCCAGCAGGGCCCGACTAGGGGCGCAGTATTTT.

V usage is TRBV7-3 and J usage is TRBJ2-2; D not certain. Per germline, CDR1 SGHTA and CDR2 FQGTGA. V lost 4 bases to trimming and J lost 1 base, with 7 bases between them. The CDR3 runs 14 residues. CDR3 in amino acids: CASSSTQNTGELFF. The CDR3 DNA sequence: TGTGCCAGCAGCTCGACACAGAACACCGGGGAGCTGTTTTTT.

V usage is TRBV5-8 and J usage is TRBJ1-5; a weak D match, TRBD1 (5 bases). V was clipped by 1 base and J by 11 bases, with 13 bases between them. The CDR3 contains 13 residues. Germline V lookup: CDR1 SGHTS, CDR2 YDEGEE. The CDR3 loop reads CASSLRQGSSQHF. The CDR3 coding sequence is TGTGCCAGCAGCTTGAGGCAGGGTTCGTCCCAGCATTTT.

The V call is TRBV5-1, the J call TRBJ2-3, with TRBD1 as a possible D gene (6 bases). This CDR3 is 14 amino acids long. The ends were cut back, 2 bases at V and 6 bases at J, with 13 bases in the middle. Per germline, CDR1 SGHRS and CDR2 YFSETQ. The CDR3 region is CASSFRQVTDTQYF. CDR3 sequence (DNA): TGCGCCAGCAGCTTTAGACAGGTCACCGATACGCAGTATTTT.

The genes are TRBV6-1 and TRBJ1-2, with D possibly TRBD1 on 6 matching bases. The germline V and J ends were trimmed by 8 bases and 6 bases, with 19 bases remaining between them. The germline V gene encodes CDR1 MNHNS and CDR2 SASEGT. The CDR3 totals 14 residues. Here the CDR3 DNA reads TGTGCCAGCCATCATTACAGGGCAGTAAATGGCTACACCTTC. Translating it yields CASHHYRAVNGYTF.

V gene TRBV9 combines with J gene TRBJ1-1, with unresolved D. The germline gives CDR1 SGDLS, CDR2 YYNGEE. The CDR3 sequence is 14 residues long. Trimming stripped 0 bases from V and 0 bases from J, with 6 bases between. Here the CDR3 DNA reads TGTGCCAGCAGCGTAGCATGGATGAACACTGAAGCTTTCTTT. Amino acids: CASSVAWMNTEAFF.

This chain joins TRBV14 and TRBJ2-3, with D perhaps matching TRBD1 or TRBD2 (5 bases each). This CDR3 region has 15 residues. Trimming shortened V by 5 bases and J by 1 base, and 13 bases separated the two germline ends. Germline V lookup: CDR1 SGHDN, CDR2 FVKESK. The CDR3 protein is CASSWTVGRTDTQYF. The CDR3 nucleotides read TGTGCCAGCAGCTGGACCGTGGGACGCACAGATACGCAGTATTTT. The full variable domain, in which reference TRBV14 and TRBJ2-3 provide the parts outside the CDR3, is EAGVTQFPSHSVIEKGQTVTLRCDPISGHDNLYWYRRVMGKEIKFLLHFVKESKQDESGMPNNRFLAERTGGTYSTLKVQPAELEDSGVYFCASSWTVGRTDTQYFGPGTRLTVL.

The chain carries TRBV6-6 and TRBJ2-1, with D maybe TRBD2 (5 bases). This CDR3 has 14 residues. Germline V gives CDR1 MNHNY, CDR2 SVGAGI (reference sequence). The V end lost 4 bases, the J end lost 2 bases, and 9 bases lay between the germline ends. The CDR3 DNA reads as TGTGCCAGCAGTTCCGGACTGGCCTACAATGAGCAGTTCTTC. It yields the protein CASSSGLAYNEQFF.

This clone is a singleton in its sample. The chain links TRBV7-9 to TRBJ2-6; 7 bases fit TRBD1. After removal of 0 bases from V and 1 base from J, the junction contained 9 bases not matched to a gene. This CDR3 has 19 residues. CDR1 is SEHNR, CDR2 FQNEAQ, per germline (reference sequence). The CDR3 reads CASSLAEGAVFSGANVLTF. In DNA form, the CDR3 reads TGTGCCAGCAGCTTAGCCGAGGGGGCGGTTTTTTCTGGGGCCAACGTCCTGACTTTC.

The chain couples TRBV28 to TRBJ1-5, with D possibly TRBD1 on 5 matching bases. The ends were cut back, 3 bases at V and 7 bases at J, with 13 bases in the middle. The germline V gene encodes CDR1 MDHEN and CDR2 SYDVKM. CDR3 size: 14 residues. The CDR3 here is CASSLDNSFQPQHF. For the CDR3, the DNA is TGTGCCAGCAGTTTGGACAATTCGTTCCAGCCCCAGCATTTT. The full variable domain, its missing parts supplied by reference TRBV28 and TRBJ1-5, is DVKVTQSSRYLVKRTGEKVFLECVQDMDHENMFWYRQDPGLGLRLIYFSYDVKMKEKGDIPEGYSVSREKKERFSLILESASTNQTSMYLCASSLDNSFQPQHFGDGTRLSIL.